This T cell receptor beta chain was sequenced for a study of blood T cell repertoires in COVID-19. As for the study in general: Acute and convalescent COVID-19 samples came from the United States, Italy and Spain. The cDNA or gDNA used as material had been derived from T cells, B-cell-depleted T cells, or PBMCs.

Clones were read by immunoSEQ multiplex PCR, and TCRdb kept only the in-frame ones, dropping some. The table shows some 150,000 clones, with 84% occurring only once. This clone was seen only a few times. There are 15 residues in the CDR3. Germline CDR1 and CDR2: SGDLS and YYNGEE. J gave up 4 bases and V 5 bases, and 7 bases lay outside the gene matches. This receptor was identified in a human donor in a cohort sampled during active COVID-19. The sample was peripheral blood. The chain combines TRBV9 with TRBJ2-2; 8 bases match TRBD2. CDR3 sequence reads: CASSLSGTGTGELFF. In nucleotides, the CDR3 is TGTGCCAGCAGTCTTAGCGGGACGGGCACCGGGGAGCTGTTTTTT.